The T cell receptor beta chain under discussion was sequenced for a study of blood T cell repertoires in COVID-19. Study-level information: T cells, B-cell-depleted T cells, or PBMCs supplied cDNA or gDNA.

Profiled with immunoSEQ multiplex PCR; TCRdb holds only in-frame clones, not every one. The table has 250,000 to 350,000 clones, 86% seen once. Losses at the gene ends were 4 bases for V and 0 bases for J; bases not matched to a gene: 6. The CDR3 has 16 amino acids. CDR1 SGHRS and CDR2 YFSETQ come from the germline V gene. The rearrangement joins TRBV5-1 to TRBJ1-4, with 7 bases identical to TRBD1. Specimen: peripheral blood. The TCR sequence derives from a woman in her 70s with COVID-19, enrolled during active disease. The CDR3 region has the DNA TGCGCCAGCAGCGCCGGGACAGCTTCAACTAATGAAAAACTGTTTTTT. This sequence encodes CASSAGTASTNEKLFF.